Included here is one T cell receptor (beta chain) sequence, with context. Its antigen is not known. This sample is drawn from a study of shared clonotypes between healthy human individuals. Notes on the study in general: The study found about 5% of naive CD4 clonotypes shared across four donors. Clonotypes shared by all four donors outscored non-shared clonotypes in generation probability. Generally, naive subsets (rather than memory subsets) showed larger estimated richness.

Germline V gene lookup returns CDR1 SGHAT and CDR2 FQNNGV. With V trimmed by 1 base and J by 4 bases, 7 bases remained unmatched. The CDR3 totals 15 residues. Some clones are missing from TCRdb's copy, which holds only in-frame ones; the method was immunoSEQ multiplex PCR. Of over 1.4 million clones detected, around 95% appear once; the ten largest clones hold about 1%. This clonotype was obtained from a man aged 25 to 40 in good health. Sequences were obtained from naive CD4+ T cells sorted from blood. Described subset: CD45RA+ positively selected. The gene calls are TRBV11-2 and TRBJ2-7; 7 bases match TRBD2. The CDR3 here is CASSLGLANEYEQYF. For the CDR3, the DNA is TGTGCCAGCAGCTTAGGACTAGCTAATGAGTACGAGCAGTACTTC.